This is a list of T cell receptor beta chains from one sample in a study of graft-versus-host responses after intestinal transplantation. Here immunoSEQ multiplex PCR was the method, and the copy in TCRdb shows in-frame clones only, minus some. The sample shows about 39,000 clones, nearly 95% of them seen only once. These TCRs' antigens remain unknown. The specimen was unstimulated CD8+ T cells sorted from spleen or lymph node cells, collected before transplant. The receptors shown here come from a human donor who was the organ donor for an intestinal transplant. Each CDR3 is given with its conserved first and last residue. A D gene is named only where the DNA matches it firmly. Size is stated for part of the rows, as once, few or many counts, or as a class when the clone is expanded.

TRBV6-5	TRBJ2-2	TRBD1	NA	CASSYGTGGTGELLF	TGTGCCAGCAGTTACGGGACAGGGGGCACCGGGGAGCTGCTTTTT
TRBV5-4	TRBJ2-6	TRBD1	NA	CASSSPGGISGANVLTF	TGTGCCAGCAGCTCTCCAGGGGGAATCTCTGGGGCCAACGTCCTGACTTTC
TRBV11-1	TRBJ1-2	TRBD1	NA	CASSLRGLNSYGYTF	TGTGCCAGCAGTCTCAGGGGGCTCAATTCGTATGGCTACACCTTC
TRBV13	TRBJ1-2	TRBD1	NA	CASSPGQGTDGYTF	TGTGCCAGCAGCCCGGGACAGGGAACGGATGGCTACACCTTC
TRBV4-2	TRBJ2-7	NA	NA	CASSQEIAGQWDYEQYF	TGTGCCAGCAGCCAAGAGATTGCGGGACAGTGGGACTACGAGCAGTACTTC
TRBV4-3	TRBJ2-4	TRBD1	NA	CASSQDKGQIAKNIQYF	TGCGCCAGCAGCCAAGATAAGGGACAGATAGCCAAAAACATTCAGTACTTC
TRBV19	TRBJ1-2	NA	few	CASNNGGYTF	TGTGCCAGTAACAACGGTGGCTACACCTTC
TRBV27	TRBJ2-7	TRBD2	NA	CASRIAGSYEQYF	TGTGCCAGCCGAATAGCGGGATCCTACGAGCAGTACTTC
TRBV4-1	TRBJ2-5	NA	NA	CASSPSRGLEETQYF	TGCGCCAGCAGCCCCAGCCGGGGGTTGGAGGAGACCCAGTACTTC
TRBV7-9	TRBJ2-1	TRBD2	NA	CASSLTGGHYNEQFF	TGTGCCAGCAGCTTAACGGGGGGGCATTACAATGAGCAGTTCTTC
TRBV10-2	TRBJ2-7	TRBD2	once	CASSVAGGSYEQYF	TGCGCCAGCAGTGTCGCGGGGGGATCCTACGAGCAGTACTTC
TRBV5-5	TRBJ2-7	NA	NA	CASSRLYEQYF	TGTGCCAGCAGTCGCCTCTACGAGCAGTACTTC
TRBV27	TRBJ2-2	TRBD1	once	CASSSQGAGTGELFF	TGTGCCAGCAGCTCCCAGGGGGCGGGAACCGGGGAGCTGTTTTTT
TRBV9	TRBJ1-6	NA	NA	CASSVAENNSPLHF	TGTGCCAGCAGCGTAGCAGAAAATAATTCACCCCTCCACTTT
TRBV30	TRBJ2-5	TRBD2	NA	CAWRPPGLAIQETQYF	TGTGCCTGGAGACCTCCGGGACTAGCAATCCAAGAGACCCAGTACTTC
TRBV30	TRBJ2-1	NA	NA	CAWSVFNEQFF	TGTGCCTGGAGTGTCTTCAATGAGCAGTTCTTC
TRBV9	TRBJ2-7	TRBD2	NA	CASSVGTSGGAEEVQYF	TGTGCCAGCAGCGTCGGGACTAGCGGGGGGGCCGAGGAAGTGCAGTACTTC
TRBV10-3	TRBJ1-1	NA	NA	CAISDPGGDTEAFF	TGTGCCATCAGTGATCCGGGAGGGGACACTGAAGCTTTCTTT
TRBV6-1	TRBJ1-1	NA	NA	CASSAYGTEAFF	TGTGCCAGCAGTGCATACGGCACTGAAGCTTTCTTT
TRBV11-3	TRBJ2-7	NA	NA	CASSSTNRDPAYEQYF	TGTGCCAGCAGCTCTACCAACCGGGACCCAGCCTACGAGCAGTACTTC
TRBV4-1	TRBJ1-1	NA	NA	CASSQDWEVGTEAFF	TGCGCCAGCAGCCAAGATTGGGAAGTGGGCACTGAAGCTTTCTTT
TRBV6-1	TRBJ2-7	TRBD2	NA	CASSGGTSGGDVYEQYF	TGTGCCAGCAGTGGGGGGACTAGCGGGGGAGATGTCTACGAGCAGTACTTC
TRBV27	TRBJ1-1	NA	NA	CASSLGGSSTEAFF	TGTGCCAGCAGTTTGGGGGGGTCCAGCACTGAAGCTTTCTTT
TRBV19	TRBJ2-3	NA	once	CASSIAPPPAEGTDTQYF	TGTGCCAGTAGTATAGCCCCGCCCCCGGCGGAGGGCACAGATACGCAGTATTTT
TRBV6-6	TRBJ1-1	NA	NA	CASSSPRQNTEAFF	TGTGCCAGCAGTTCCCCCAGACAGAACACTGAAGCTTTCTTT
TRBV11-2	TRBJ2-7	TRBD2	NA	CASSLDLGLAREQYF	TGTGCCAGCAGCTTAGATTTGGGACTAGCGCGAGAGCAGTACTTC
TRBV6-1	TRBJ1-5	NA	NA	CASSAPPYGQPQHF	TGTGCCAGCAGTGCCCCCCCTTACGGTCAGCCCCAGCATTTT
TRBV6-6	TRBJ1-2	NA	once	CASSPGVLGGYTF	TGTGCCAGCAGCCCAGGGGTGCTTGGTGGCTACACCTTC
TRBV30	TRBJ2-7	NA	NA	CASTFGSGLEQYF	TGTGCCTCCACGTTTGGGTCCGGTCTCGAGCAGTACTTC
TRBV6-6	TRBJ1-4	NA	NA	CASSYSQGTDEKLFF	TGTGCCAGCAGTTACTCTCAGGGGACGGATGAAAAACTGTTTTTT
TRBV5-1	TRBJ1-1	TRBD1	NA	CASSSRQGDTEAFF	TGCGCCAGCAGCTCCCGACAGGGGGACACTGAAGCTTTCTTT
TRBV5-5	TRBJ2-7	NA	NA	CASSWTPARTTYEQYF	TGTGCCAGCAGCTGGACTCCTGCGCGAACAACCTACGAGCAGTACTTC
TRBV6-1	TRBJ2-7	NA	NA	CASSEAGRRREQYF	TGTGCCAGCAGTGAAGCGGGTAGAAGGCGCGAGCAGTACTTC
TRBV7-2	TRBJ1-1	NA	once	CASSLGRPIPNTEAFF	TGTGCCAGCAGCTTAGGGAGACCGATTCCTAACACTGAAGCTTTCTTT
TRBV25-1	TRBJ2-1	NA	NA	CASSTTTGLGEQFF	TGTGCCAGCAGTACCACCACGGGTCTGGGTGAGCAGTTCTTC
TRBV5-1	TRBJ1-1	TRBD1	NA	CASSFRQGTVNTEAFF	TGCGCCAGCAGCTTCCGACAGGGGACGGTGAACACTGAAGCTTTCTTT
TRBV5-8	TRBJ2-1	TRBD2	NA	CASSLALGGVSYNEQFF	TGTGCCAGCAGCTTGGCCCTCGGGGGGGTTTCCTACAATGAGCAGTTCTTC
TRBV7-9	TRBJ2-7	NA	NA	CASSSISYEQYF	TGTGCCAGCAGCTCAATCTCCTACGAGCAGTACTTC
TRBV4-2	TRBJ1-1	NA	NA	CASSQKRDTEAFF	TGTGCCAGCAGCCAAAAACGGGACACTGAAGCTTTCTTT
TRBV9	TRBJ2-3	TRBD2	NA	CASSLGLAGGPADTQYF	TGTGCCAGCAGCCTCGGACTAGCGGGGGGGCCAGCAGATACGCAGTATTTT
TRBV4-2	TRBJ2-2	NA	NA	CASSQALTTSNTGELFF	TGTGCCAGCAGCCAAGCCCTGACTACCTCGAACACCGGGGAGCTGTTTTTT
TRBV6-5	TRBJ1-1	NA	NA	CASNRAADTEAFF	TGTGCCAGCAATCGCGCGGCGGACACTGAAGCTTTCTTT
TRBV5-6	TRBJ2-7	NA	once	CASSNSPYEQYF	TGTGCCAGCAGCAACTCTCCCTACGAGCAGTACTTC
TRBV30	TRBJ1-1	NA	NA	CAWSALRTADEAFF	TGTGCCTGGAGTGCCTTAAGGACCGCGGATGAAGCTTTCTTT
TRBV27	TRBJ1-3	NA	NA	CASSFWGPGNTIYF	TGTGCCAGCAGTTTTTGGGGGCCTGGAAACACCATATATTTT
TRBV19	TRBJ1-2	NA	NA	CASSTGLVANYGYTF	TGTGCCAGTAGTACAGGACTGGTAGCTAACTATGGCTACACCTTC
TRBV9	TRBJ2-2	TRBD2	NA	CASSASGDTGELFF	TGTGCCAGCAGTGCTAGCGGGGACACCGGGGAGCTGTTTTTT
TRBV27	TRBJ2-7	NA	NA	CASSPDSSYEQYF	TGTGCCAGCAGTCCAGACAGCTCCTACGAGCAGTACTTC
TRBV15	TRBJ1-2	NA	NA	CATSMGRVGPRDYGYTF	TGTGCCACCAGCATGGGCCGTGTGGGGCCGAGGGACTATGGCTACACCTTC
TRBV7-2	TRBJ2-4	NA	NA	CASSWEQGRRMGIQYF	TGTGCCAGCAGCTGGGAACAGGGGAGGAGGATGGGCATTCAGTACTTC
TRBV15	TRBJ2-4	NA	NA	CATSRDQAVNIQYF	TGTGCCACCAGCAGAGATCAGGCGGTAAACATTCAGTACTTC
TRBV27	TRBJ2-1	NA	NA	CASSVAQEFYNEQFF	TGTGCCAGCAGTGTAGCGCAGGAATTTTACAATGAGCAGTTCTTC
TRBV7-9	TRBJ2-1	NA	NA	CSPKGIAMNEQFF	TGTTCTCCGAAGGGGATAGCAATGAATGAGCAGTTCTTC
TRBV5-1	TRBJ1-3	TRBD1	NA	CASSTDRAFFGNTIYF	TGCGCCAGCAGCACGGACAGGGCGTTCTTTGGAAACACCATATATTTT